This T cell receptor beta chain was sequenced for a study of cytomegalovirus exposure and HLA in healthy donors. Findings of the study overall: The study flagged roughly 150 TCR beta chains as cytomegalovirus-associated. Earlier results showed most TCR beta V segments being productive about 87% or about 30% of the time.

The PCR contained 60 Vbeta and 13 Jbeta primers. Here immunoSEQ multiplex PCR was the method, and the copy in TCRdb shows in-frame clones only, minus some. The sample holds approximately 160,000 clones; roughly 80% are singletons and the top ten take approximately 0.8%. Trimming at V came to 0 bases and at J to 7 bases, leaving 17 bases not matched to a gene. CDR3 size: 19 residues. This clone was detected only once. No antigen is known for it. This chain uses TRBV6-7 with TRBJ2-1; 8 nucleotides agree with TRBD2. TRBV6-7 is classed as an ORF, of uncertain function. Material: PBMCs. This clonotype was sampled from a woman younger than 35 in good health and CMV-seronegative. In nucleotides, the CDR3 is TGTGCCAGCAGTTACTCGACGATCGGAGCGGGAGTCCCCCCAAATGAGCAGTTCTTC. Amino acid sequence: CASSYSTIGAGVPPNEQFF.